What follows are 4 T cell receptor beta chains derived from one specimen sequenced in a study of blood T cell repertoires in COVID-19. This table comes from immunoSEQ multiplex PCR, and its TCRdb copy is limited to in-frame clones, with some not included. The top ten clones hold 2.5% to 3% of a sample with fewer than 400,000 clones, 80% to 90% of them seen once. The material sequenced was peripheral blood. These receptors came from a man in his thirties or forties with active or convalescent COVID-19.

V gene TRBV5-1 combines with J gene TRBJ2-5; 13 positions agree with TRBD2. Trimming at V came to 7 bases and at J to 4 bases, leaving 1 base not matched to a gene. There are 13 residues in the CDR3. Germline V gene sequence: CDR1 SGHRS, CDR2 YFSETQ. CDR3 DNA sequence: TGCGCCAGCCGACTAGCGGGAGGAGAGACCCAGTACTTC. This translates into CASRLAGGETQYF. The whole variable domain, remainder taken from reference TRBV5-1 and TRBJ2-5, is KAGVTQTPRYLIKTRGQQVTLSCSPISGHRSVSWYQQTPGQGLQFLFEYFSETQRNKGNFPGRFSGRQFSNSRSEMNVSTLELGDSALYLCASRLAGGETQYFGPGTRLLVL.

The DNA for the CDR3 is TGTGCCAGCAGCTCCGACAGAAATCGTTACGAGCAGTACTTC. It is translated as CASSSDRNRYEQYF. The rearrangement uses TRBV7-9 and TRBJ2-7; D might be TRBD1 (5 bases). The germline V gene has CDR1 SEHNR and CDR2 FQNEAQ (reference sequence). This CDR3 region has 14 residues. Trimming removed 4 bases from V and 4 bases from J, with 14 bases in between.

V gene TRBV5-4 combines with J gene TRBJ1-3, with TRBD1 matching over 7 bases. CDR3 length: 15 amino acids. CDR1 and CDR2 from the germline V gene are SGHNT and YYREEE (reference sequence). The V gene end was trimmed by 3 bases and the J gene end by 0 bases; junction bases not matched to a gene: 3. The CDR3 DNA sequence: TGTGCCAGCAGCTGGACAGGCAGCTCTGGAAACACCATATATTTT. Its protein product is CASSWTGSSGNTIYF.

The gene calls are TRBV27 and TRBJ2-7, with 7 nucleotides matching TRBD1. J was trimmed by 6 bases and V by 3 bases; bases with no gene match: 2. Germline V CDR1 and CDR2: MNHEY, SMNVEV (reference sequence). This CDR3 spans 12 amino acids. The CDR3 DNA follows: TGTGCCAGCAGTTTTACAGGGGCCGAGCAGTACTTC. Translating gives CASSFTGAEQYF.